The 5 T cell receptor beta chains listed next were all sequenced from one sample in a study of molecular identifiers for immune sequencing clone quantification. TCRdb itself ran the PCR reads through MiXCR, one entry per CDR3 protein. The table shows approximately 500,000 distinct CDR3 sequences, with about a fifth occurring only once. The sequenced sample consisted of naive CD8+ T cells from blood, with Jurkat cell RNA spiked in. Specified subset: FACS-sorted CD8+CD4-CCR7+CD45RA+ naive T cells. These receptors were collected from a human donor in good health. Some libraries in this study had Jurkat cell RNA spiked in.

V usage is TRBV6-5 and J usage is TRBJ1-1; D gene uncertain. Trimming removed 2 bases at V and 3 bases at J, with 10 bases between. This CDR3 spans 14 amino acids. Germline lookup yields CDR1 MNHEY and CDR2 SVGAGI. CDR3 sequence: CASSYTAGDTEAFF. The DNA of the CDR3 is TGTGCCAGCAGTTACACAGCTGGGGACACTGAAGCTTTCTTT.

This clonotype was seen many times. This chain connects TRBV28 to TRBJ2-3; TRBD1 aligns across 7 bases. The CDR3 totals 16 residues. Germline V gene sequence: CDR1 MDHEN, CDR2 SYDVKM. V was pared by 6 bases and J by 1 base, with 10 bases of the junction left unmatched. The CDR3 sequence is CASRTPRDSRTDTQYF. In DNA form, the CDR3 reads TGTGCCAGCAGGACCCCCCGGGACAGCCGCACAGATACGCAGTATTTT.

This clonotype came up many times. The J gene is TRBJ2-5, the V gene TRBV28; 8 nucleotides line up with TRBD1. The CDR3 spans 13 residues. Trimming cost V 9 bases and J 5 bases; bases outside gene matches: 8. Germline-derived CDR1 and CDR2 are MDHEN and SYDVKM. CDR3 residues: CASNQGARETQYF. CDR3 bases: TGTGCCAGTAACCAGGGGGCGCGGGAGACCCAGTACTTC.

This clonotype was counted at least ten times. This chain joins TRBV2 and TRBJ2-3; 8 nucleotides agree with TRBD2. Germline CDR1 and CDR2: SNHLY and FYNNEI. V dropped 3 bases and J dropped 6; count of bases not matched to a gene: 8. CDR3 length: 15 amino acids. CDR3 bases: TGTGCCAGCAGTGAGACTAGCGTATTACAGGATACGCAGTATTTT. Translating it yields CASSETSVLQDTQYF.

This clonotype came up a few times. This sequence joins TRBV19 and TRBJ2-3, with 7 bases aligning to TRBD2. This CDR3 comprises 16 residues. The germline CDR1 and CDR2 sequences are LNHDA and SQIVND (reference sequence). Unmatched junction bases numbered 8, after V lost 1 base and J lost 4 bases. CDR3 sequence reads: CASSIALRGSADTQYF. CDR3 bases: TGTGCCAGTAGTATAGCCTTGCGGGGGAGCGCAGATACGCAGTATTTT.